What follows are 7 T cell receptor beta chains derived from one specimen sequenced in a study of T cell responses to AZD1222 COVID-19 vaccine (dated by TCRdb to about 2021). The time point label corresponds to: baseline before first vaccination. Explained via the paper, the treatment or condition label denotes: meningococcal conjugate vaccine given as trial control. Preparation of the library involved the immunoSEQ multiplex PCR assay. This immuneACCESS table, as held by TCRdb, lists in-frame sequences with V and J called but not all clones. Of the missing ones, under half trace to an unresolved V gene in checked studies; the others have no known cause. Recorded for this sample are about 150,000 clones; 88% of them occurred a single time. The ten largest make up 3% to 4% of the sample. Sequenced material: peripheral blood, taken on day 0 of MenACWY control vaccination. These receptors all come from an adult in good health.

This clone was recorded only once. V and J are TRBV5-6 and TRBJ2-5; D may be TRBD2 (6 bases). The V end was cut by 5 bases, the J end by 5 bases, with 13 bases between. The CDR3 spans 13 residues. Per germline, CDR1 SGHDT and CDR2 YYEEEE. This CDR3 reads CASRAGPRETQYF. The CDR3 DNA follows: TGTGCCAGCAGGGCGGGGCCCAGGGAGACCCAGTACTTC.

This chain uses TRBV5-4 with TRBJ2-3; 10 bases are a match to TRBD2. Germline V gene lookup returns CDR1 SGHNT and CDR2 YYREEE (reference sequence). The CDR3 is 16 residues long. The trim removed 0 bases at V and 1 base at J, leaving 2 bases unmatched. In DNA form, the CDR3 reads TGTGCCAGCAGCTTGGCTAGCGGGGGACGCACAGATACGCAGTATTTT. Its protein is CASSLASGGRTDTQYF.

The chain combines TRBV11-3 with TRBJ2-5, with 7 positions matching TRBD2. Germline trimming cut 5 bases from V and 0 bases from J; bases unmatched to any gene: 9. Germline V gene data show CDR1 as SGHNT and CDR2 as YENEEA. There are 16 residues in the CDR3. The chain's CDR3 is CASSPGGGGYQETQYF. The CDR3 region has the DNA TGTGCCAGCAGCCCGGGGGGTGGAGGATACCAAGAGACCCAGTACTTC.

This chain links TRBV4-1 with TRBJ2-2, with 13 bases fitting TRBD2. The CDR3 sequence is 18 residues long. V shed 2 bases, J shed 7 bases, and the junction held 10 bases outside the gene matches. Germline CDR1 reads MGHRA; CDR2 reads YSYEKL. The CDR3 DNA is TGCGCCAGCAGCCAACTAGGACTAGCGGGAGTAATGGGCGGGGAGCTGTTTTTT. Its protein is CASSQLGLAGVMGGELFF.

The J gene is TRBJ2-3, the V gene TRBV6-5; TRBD2 matches 9 bases. Trimming cost V 2 bases and J 4 bases; bases outside gene matches: 1. The V gene's germline CDR1 is MNHEY and CDR2 SVGAGI. There are 14 residues in the CDR3. CDR3 in DNA: TGTGCCAGCAGTTACCAGCGGGGGGCAGATACGCAGTATTTT. Encoded protein: CASSYQRGADTQYF.

This chain links TRBV19 with TRBJ1-1, with 8 bases matching TRBD1. In germline, CDR1 is LNHDA, CDR2 SQIVND (reference sequence). CDR3 length: 16 residues. Trimming removed 6 bases from V and 1 base from J; junction bases left unmatched: 10. The CDR3 region has the DNA TGTGCCAGTAGGAGCGGACAGGGAGGGAGGAACACTGAAGCTTTCTTT. Its translation: CASRSGQGGRNTEAFF.

The CDR3 region is CATSRATDGYTF. The CDR3 bases are TGTGCCACCAGCAGAGCAACAGATGGCTACACCTTC. The rearrangement joins TRBV15 to TRBJ1-2; no clear D gene. In germline, CDR1 is LNHNV, CDR2 YYDKDF (reference sequence). V dropped 1 base and J dropped 6 bases, with 6 bases sitting between them. This CDR3 is 12 amino acids long.